This is a list of T cell receptor beta chains from one sample in a study of blood T cell repertoires in COVID-19. Sequencing was performed with immunoSEQ multiplex PCR; in TCRdb, only in-frame clones are kept and a portion is missing. The sample shows some 270,000 clones, more than 75% of them seen only once. The sequenced material came from peripheral blood. These receptors were collected from a woman between 55 and 75 years old who had recovered from COVID-19. Each CDR3 is given with its conserved first and last residue. The D gene is left open where the match is weak. Size is omitted from some rows. Given values are once, few, many or a class for expanded clones.

clone_size	v_call	d_call	j_call	cdr3_aa	cdr3_nt
-	TRBV6-2/TRBV6-3	-	TRBJ2-5	CASSYRFPETQYF	TGTGCCAGCAGTTACCGGTTCCCTGAGACCCAGTACTTC
-	TRBV6-4	TRBD1	TRBJ1-2	CASSQTGTGPGYTF	TGTGCCAGCAGTCAAACCGGGACAGGGCCTGGCTACACCTTC
-	TRBV6-5	TRBD1	TRBJ2-5	CASSYRRGQGKETQYF	TGTGCCAGCAGTTATCGAAGGGGACAGGGTAAAGAGACCCAGTACTTC
-	TRBV19	-	TRBJ1-2	CASSIRQAPPNYGYTF	TGTGCCAGTAGTATAAGACAGGCTCCACCAAACTATGGCTACACCTTC
-	TRBV5-1	-	TRBJ1-1	CASKRGGTEAFF	TGCGCCAGCAAACGAGGGGGCACTGAAGCTTTCTTT
-	TRBV7-2	TRBD1	TRBJ2-7	CASTRDRDYEQYF	TGTGCCAGCACCCGGGACAGAGACTACGAGCAGTACTTC
-	TRBV13	-	TRBJ2-1	CASSTHGGDEQFF	TGTGCCAGCAGCACGCATGGAGGGGATGAGCAGTTCTTC
-	TRBV28	TRBD1	TRBJ2-2	CASGGWTGVMSRTGELFF	TGTGCCAGCGGCGGCTGGACAGGGGTGATGTCCCGAACCGGGGAGCTGTTTTTT
-	TRBV7-2	TRBD1	TRBJ2-7	CASSPMGPRTGANEQYF	TGTGCCAGCAGCCCAATGGGGCCCAGGACAGGGGCGAACGAGCAGTACTTC
once	TRBV14	TRBD1	TRBJ2-7	CASSARQGAVYEQYF	TGTGCCAGCAGCGCGCGACAGGGGGCGGTCTACGAGCAGTACTTC
-	TRBV19	-	TRBJ2-3	CASSIVASDTQYF	TGTGCCAGTAGTATAGTGGCTTCAGATACGCAGTATTTT
-	TRBV6-5	TRBD2	TRBJ2-3	CASPGTRTDTQYF	TGTGCCAGCCCCGGGACTAGGACAGATACGCAGTATTTT
-	TRBV7-2	-	TRBJ2-7	CASSTTAVGLGYEQYF	TGTGCCAGCAGTACCACCGCAGTGGGACTGGGCTACGAGCAGTACTTC
-	TRBV5-1	-	TRBJ2-7	CASSLSPSSYEQYF	TGCGCCAGCAGCTTAAGTCCGAGCTCCTACGAGCAGTACTTC
-	TRBV2	-	TRBJ2-7	CASSARQVIYEQYF	TGTGCCAGCAGTGCTCGACAGGTTATCTACGAGCAGTACTTC
-	TRBV15	-	TRBJ2-7	CATSREIASYEQYF	TGTGCCACCAGCAGAGAAATAGCATCCTACGAGCAGTACTTC
-	TRBV9	-	TRBJ1-4	CASSPLGGIATNEKLFF	TGTGCCAGCAGCCCACTGGGGGGGATCGCAACTAATGAAAAACTGTTTTTT
-	TRBV28	TRBD1	TRBJ1-1	CASSGGTGLWGSEAFF	TGTGCCAGCAGTGGGGGGACAGGGCTGTGGGGCTCTGAAGCTTTCTTT
-	TRBV9	-	TRBJ1-1	CASSARLNTEAFF	TGTGCCAGCAGCGCTCGTCTGAACACTGAAGCTTTCTTT
-	TRBV4-2	TRBD2	TRBJ2-7	CASSQEGQPSGAYEQYF	TGTGCCAGCAGCCAAGAGGGGCAGCCTAGCGGGGCATACGAGCAGTACTTC
few	TRBV5-1	-	TRBJ1-2	CASSQENYGYTF	TGCGCCAGCAGCCAAGAGAACTATGGCTACACCTTC
-	TRBV3-1/TRBV3-2	TRBD2	TRBJ2-1	CASSQGSGSLAGSSYNEQFF	TGTGCCAGCAGCCAGGGTTCAGGGTCCCTAGCGGGGAGCTCCTACAATGAGCAGTTCTTC
-	TRBV4-3	TRBD1	TRBJ1-1	CASSSGTGYTEAFF	TGCGCCAGCAGCTCCGGGACAGGGTACACTGAAGCTTTCTTT
-	TRBV5-1	TRBD1	TRBJ2-7	CASSLGQGGGEQYF	TGCGCCAGCAGCCTGGGACAGGGAGGAGGCGAGCAGTACTTC
-	TRBV28	TRBD2	TRBJ2-7	CASSLQRGPTFYEQYF	TGTGCCAGCAGTTTACAGCGGGGGCCGACCTTCTACGAGCAGTACTTC
-	TRBV7-3	-	TRBJ2-1	CASRLAGYNEQFF	TGTGCCAGCAGGTTAGCCGGTTACAATGAGCAGTTCTTC
-	TRBV5-1	-	TRBJ2-3	CASSQRGQSTDTQYF	TGCGCCAGCAGTCAGCGAGGACAGAGCACAGATACGCAGTATTTT
-	TRBV18	-	TRBJ1-5	CASSPTAHQPQHF	TGTGCCAGCTCGCCTACCGCACATCAGCCCCAGCATTTT
-	TRBV4-3	TRBD1	TRBJ2-7	CASSPYTGQGEQYF	TGCGCCAGCAGCCCCTACACGGGACAGGGGGAACAGTACTTC
-	TRBV5-1	-	TRBJ1-2	CASSPQGDYGYTF	TGCGCCAGCAGCCCTCAGGGCGACTATGGCTACACCTTC
-	TRBV9	TRBD1	TRBJ2-7	CASSVATGGYEQYF	TGTGCCAGCAGCGTGGCGACAGGGGGGTACGAGCAGTACTTC
once	TRBV6-6	TRBD1	TRBJ2-3	CASSYPDRDTQYF	TGTGCCAGCAGTTACCCGGACAGGGATACGCAGTATTTT
-	TRBV7-2	TRBD1	TRBJ1-5	CASSADRGGQPQHF	TGTGCCAGCAGCGCCGACAGGGGCGGTCAGCCCCAGCATTTT
-	TRBV9	-	TRBJ1-4	CASSETFDRLPYEKLFF	TGTGCCAGCAGCGAGACCTTCGACAGGTTACCCTACGAAAAACTGTTTTTT
few	TRBV6-2/TRBV6-3	-	TRBJ1-1	CASSYSGQARGTEAFF	TGTGCCAGCAGTTACTCGGGGCAGGCCAGAGGCACTGAAGCTTTCTTT
-	TRBV2	TRBD1	TRBJ1-5	CASSSGQGYLGPQHF	TGTGCCAGCAGCTCTGGACAGGGCTACCTTGGTCCCCAGCATTTT
-	TRBV14	-	TRBJ2-3	CASSPLSGATDTQYF	TGTGCCAGCAGCCCGCTTTCAGGGGCAACAGATACGCAGTATTTT
-	TRBV12-1	-	TRBJ2-2	CASSYHPDNRGPNTGELFF	TGTGCCAGCAGCTACCACCCAGACAACAGGGGACCGAACACCGGGGAGCTGTTTTTT
-	TRBV2	-	TRBJ2-3	CASSDGYLTSTDTQYF	TGTGCCAGCAGTGATGGGTATCTGACTAGCACAGATACGCAGTATTTT
few	TRBV2	-	TRBJ2-1	CASSDPRQYYNEQFF	TGTGCCAGCAGTGACCCCCGACAGTACTACAATGAGCAGTTCTTC
many	TRBV6-2/TRBV6-3	-	TRBJ2-1	CASSQNTYNEQFF	TGTGCCAGCAGTCAGAACACCTACAATGAGCAGTTCTTC
-	TRBV5-1	TRBD1	TRBJ1-2	CASSEPGGDGYTF	TGCGCCAGCAGCGAACCAGGGGGCGATGGCTACACCTTC
-	TRBV19	TRBD1	TRBJ2-1	CASRITTGGVHNEQFF	TGTGCCAGTAGGATCACGACAGGGGGCGTCCACAATGAGCAGTTCTTC
few	TRBV27	TRBD1	TRBJ2-5	CASRRQGGVETQYF	TGTGCCAGCAGGAGACAGGGGGGAGTAGAGACCCAGTACTTC
-	TRBV29-1	TRBD1	TRBJ2-7	CSVVGTRTGTYEQYF	TGCAGCGTTGTAGGGACCAGGACAGGCACCTACGAGCAGTACTTC
-	TRBV5-4	TRBD2	TRBJ2-3	CASSFVLGGTDTQYF	TGTGCCAGCAGCTTCGTTTTGGGGGGGACGGATACGCAGTATTTT
-	TRBV7-7	-	TRBJ2-2	CASSLGATVSPGELFF	TGTGCTAGCAGCTTAGGGGCGACAGTTTCGCCCGGGGAGCTGTTTTTT
-	TRBV7-6	-	TRBJ2-7	CASSLDTRSEQYF	TGTGCCAGCAGCTTAGACACTAGGTCCGAGCAGTACTTC
-	TRBV18	-	TRBJ1-2	CASSPPSMGQSYGYTF	TGTGCCAGCTCACCACCTTCTATGGGACAATCGTATGGCTACACCTTC
few	TRBV5-1	TRBD1	TRBJ1-1	CASSFLTGDTEAFF	TGCGCCAGCAGCTTCTTGACAGGGGACACTGAAGCTTTCTTT
once	TRBV7-9	TRBD1	TRBJ1-3	CASSHRQGGDGNTIYF	TGTGCCAGCAGCCACCGACAGGGCGGCGATGGAAACACCATATATTTT
-	TRBV18	-	TRBJ2-1	CASSPSGGAYNEQFF	TGTGCCAGCTCACCATCGGGGGGCGCTTACAATGAGCAGTTCTTC
-	TRBV11-2	-	TRBJ2-7	CASSLAGVALYEQYF	TGTGCCAGCAGCTTAGCAGGGGTCGCGCTCTACGAGCAGTACTTC
-	TRBV4-3	-	TRBJ1-2	CASSLYSRDTYGYTF	TGCGCCAGCAGCCTATATAGCCGGGACACCTATGGCTACACCTTC
-	TRBV5-4	TRBD1	TRBJ1-6	CASSLRDRGLEGALHF	TGTGCCAGCAGCTTGCGCGACAGGGGGCTAGAGGGAGCCCTCCACTTT
-	TRBV4-3	TRBD2	TRBJ2-3	CASSQSGTSGDTQYF	TGCGCCAGCAGCCAATCCGGGACTAGCGGAGATACGCAGTATTTT
-	TRBV6-5	-	TRBJ2-3	CASNGEGGRTDTQYF	TGTGCCAGCAACGGGGAGGGGGGGCGCACAGATACGCAGTATTTT
-	TRBV19	-	TRBJ2-3	CASSSRVSTDTQYF	TGTGCCAGTAGTAGTAGAGTCAGCACAGATACGCAGTATTTT
-	TRBV7-2	TRBD1	TRBJ1-6	CASRTTGAPNSPLHF	TGTGCCAGCAGAACGACAGGGGCCCCTAATTCACCCCTCCACTTT